These T cell receptor beta chains were read from a single sample in a study of shared clonotypes between healthy human individuals. Sequencing was performed with immunoSEQ multiplex PCR; in TCRdb, only in-frame clones are kept and a portion is missing. The repertoire holds 2 million or so clones, with roughly 94% as singletons. Sequenced input: naive CD4+ T cells sorted from blood. The source of these receptors is a young man in good health. The CDR3 runs from the conserved cysteine through the conserved F or W. A D gene is named only where the DNA matches it firmly. The size field is filled for only some rows; it gives once, few, many or a size class.

>TRBV14|-|-|TRBJ2-1
CASSQGSLPDLASSYNEQFF
TGTGCCAGCAGCCAAGGGTCACTCCCTGATTTAGCTAGCTCCTACAATGAGCAGTTCTTC
>TRBV5-1|once|-|TRBJ2-2
CASAGSVNTGELFF
TGCGCCAGCGCCGGGTCAGTAAACACCGGGGAGCTGTTTTTT
>TRBV18|-|-|TRBJ1-3
CASSPGSGNTIYF
TGTGCCAGCTCACCCGGCTCTGGAAACACCATATATTTT
>TRBV7-3|-|-|TRBJ2-5
CASSLTPTSQETQYF
TGTGCCAGCAGCTTAACCCCGACTAGCCAAGAGACCCAGTACTTC
>TRBV5-1|-|TRBD2|TRBJ2-5
CASSLRSSGSGETQYF
TGCGCCAGCAGCTTGAGATCTAGCGGGAGTGGGGAGACCCAGTACTTC
>TRBV28|-|-|TRBJ1-1
CASTGQRNTEAFF
TGTGCCAGCACCGGACAGAGGAACACTGAAGCTTTCTTT
>TRBV7-9|-|-|TRBJ1-2
CASSLDDTGNYGYTF
TGTGCCAGCAGCTTGGACGACACGGGCAACTATGGCTACACCTTC
>TRBV21-1|-|-|TRBJ2-7
CASSSVGRVTEQYF
TGTGCCAGCAGCAGCGTTGGCAGGGTAACCGAGCAGTACTTC
>TRBV6-5|-|TRBD1|TRBJ1-2
CASTKQGAAYGYTF
TGTGCCAGCACCAAACAGGGGGCTGCCTATGGCTACACCTTC
>TRBV5-8|-|-|TRBJ1-3
CASSLIRGHSTGNTIYF
TGTGCCAGCAGCTTGATTCGGGGGCACTCCACTGGAAACACCATATATTTT
>TRBV27|-|-|TRBJ1-2
CASSSSGLGYTF
TGTGCCAGCAGTTCAAGCGGTTTAGGGTACACCTTC
>TRBV25-1|-|-|TRBJ2-2
CASSGLPSAGELFF
TGTGCCAGCAGTGGTCTGCCGAGCGCCGGGGAGCTGTTTTTT
>TRBV5-1|-|-|TRBJ1-4
CASSGEAGPPTTNEKLFF
TGCGCCAGCAGCGGGGAGGCCGGGCCACCAACAACTAATGAAAAACTGTTTTTT
>TRBV30|-|TRBD2|TRBJ2-7
CAWGPGGQSYEQYF
TGTGCCTGGGGTCCGGGGGGGCAGTCCTACGAGCAGTACTTC
>TRBV2|-|TRBD2|TRBJ2-1
CASRAQLAGGHEQFF
TGTGCCAGCAGGGCCCAGCTAGCGGGGGGGCATGAGCAGTTCTTC
>TRBV5-6|-|-|TRBJ1-5
CASQGGNQPQHF
TGTGCCAGCCAGGGTGGCAATCAGCCCCAGCATTTT
>TRBV5-1|-|TRBD1|TRBJ2-7
CASRITGDNEQYF
TGCGCCAGCAGAATAACAGGGGACAACGAGCAGTACTTC
>TRBV29-1|-|-|TRBJ2-7
CSVEERGPPYEQYF
TGCAGCGTTGAAGAACGGGGGCCACCCTACGAGCAGTACTTC
>TRBV6-6|-|-|TRBJ2-2
CASSYARGITGELFF
TGTGCCAGCAGTTACGCGAGGGGGATCACCGGGGAGCTGTTTTTT
>TRBV7-3|-|-|TRBJ2-7
CASSVSGAYEQYF
TGTGCCAGCAGCGTCTCGGGGGCTTACGAGCAGTACTTC
>TRBV6-6|-|-|TRBJ2-3
CASSPPGTQYF
TGTGCCAGCAGCCCTCCTGGTACGCAGTATTTT
>TRBV7-8|once|TRBD2|TRBJ2-3
CASSLAASGRTSTDTQYF
TGTGCCAGCAGCTTAGCTGCTAGCGGGAGGACTAGCACAGATACGCAGTATTTT
>TRBV10-1|-|-|TRBJ2-2
CASSPNTGELFF
TGCGCCAGCAGTCCGAACACCGGGGAGCTGTTTTTT
>TRBV5-6|-|-|TRBJ1-5
CASSFGSSNQPQHF
TGTGCCAGCAGCTTTGGGAGTAGCAATCAGCCCCAGCATTTT
>TRBV7-9|-|TRBD1|TRBJ1-2
CASSSGTGHLRGGYTF
TGTGCCAGCAGCTCCGGGACAGGGCACCTTAGGGGTGGCTACACCTTC
>TRBV6-6|-|-|TRBJ1-1
CASSSRAKGEAFF
TGTGCCAGCAGTTCCCGGGCCAAGGGTGAAGCTTTCTTT
>TRBV30|-|-|TRBJ2-7
CAWSPTYMESWEQYF
TGTGCCTGGAGTCCAACGTACATGGAGAGCTGGGAGCAGTACTTC
>TRBV2|-|-|TRBJ1-2
CASSEEGGLYGYTF
TGTGCCAGCAGTGAAGAGGGGGGGCTCTATGGCTACACCTTC
>TRBV29-1|-|-|TRBJ2-5
CSARPQETQYF
TGCAGCGCTCGACCACAAGAGACCCAGTACTTC
>TRBV28|-|TRBD1|TRBJ1-6
CASSYAGTGGSPLHF
TGTGCCAGCAGCTATGCCGGGACAGGGGGTTCACCCCTCCACTTT
>TRBV4-1|-|-|TRBJ2-7
CASSHPLGEQYF
TGCGCCAGCAGCCACCCACTTGGGGAGCAGTACTTC
>TRBV28|-|TRBD1|TRBJ2-3
CASSLYGTGTKTRSQYF
TGTGCCAGCAGTTTATACGGGACAGGGACCAAAACCCGATCGCAGTATTTT
>TRBV30|-|TRBD1|TRBJ2-7
CAWSGDRFYEQYF
TGTGCCTGGAGTGGGGACAGATTTTACGAGCAGTACTTC
>TRBV10-3|-|TRBD1|TRBJ2-7
CAISGGQGGEYF
TGTGCCATCAGTGGCGGACAGGGCGGGGAGTACTTC
>TRBV5-1|once|-|TRBJ2-5
CASSLALREQETQYF
TGCGCCAGCAGCTTGGCCCTGCGAGAGCAAGAGACCCAGTACTTC
>TRBV5-1|-|TRBD1|TRBJ2-3
CASSRPMNGQGDTDTQYF
TGCGCCAGCAGCAGGCCGATGAATGGACAGGGTGACACAGATACGCAGTATTTT
>TRBV4-1|-|-|TRBJ2-2
CASSPETANTGELFF
TGCGCCAGCAGCCCCGAGACAGCGAACACCGGGGAGCTGTTTTTT
>TRBV7-6|-|-|TRBJ2-7
CASSWSIEGGYEQYF
TGTGCCAGCAGCTGGTCAATTGAGGGCGGCTACGAGCAGTACTTC
>TRBV9|-|-|TRBJ2-2
CASSVGDWPTGELFF
TGTGCCAGCAGCGTAGGGGACTGGCCAACCGGGGAGCTGTTTTTT
>TRBV30|-|-|TRBJ1-1
CAWSVYPNTEAFF
TGTGCCTGGAGTGTCTATCCGAACACTGAAGCTTTCTTT
>TRBV7-9|-|-|TRBJ2-2
CASSGQGGTGELFF
TGTGCCAGCAGCGGACAGGGAGGGACCGGGGAGCTGTTTTTT
>TRBV7-9|-|-|TRBJ2-5
CASSLAGAGVETQYF
TGTGCCAGCAGCTTAGCGGGGGCAGGGGTAGAGACCCAGTACTTC
>TRBV7-9|-|-|TRBJ2-7
CASSRTGSSYEQYF
TGTGCCAGCAGCCGGACCGGGAGCTCCTACGAGCAGTACTTC
>TRBV7-3|-|TRBD1|TRBJ2-2
CASSLTPGTGGGELFF
TGTGCCAGCAGCTTAACCCCCGGGACAGGGGGCGGGGAGCTGTTTTTT
>TRBV10-3|once|TRBD2|TRBJ2-2
CAISSGKDGELFF
TGTGCCATCAGTAGCGGGAAAGACGGGGAGCTGTTTTTT
>TRBV5-1|-|TRBD1|TRBJ2-7
CASRLGQGVNEQYF
TGCGCCAGCAGGTTGGGACAGGGAGTCAACGAGCAGTACTTC
>TRBV28|-|TRBD2|TRBJ2-7
CASSGGLAGGPEQYF
TGTGCCAGCAGTGGGGGACTAGCGGGAGGCCCCGAGCAGTACTTC
>TRBV14|-|-|TRBJ1-3
CASSPRVAGNTIYF
TGTGCCAGCAGCCCCCGGGTAGCTGGAAACACCATATATTTT
>TRBV20-1|-|TRBD2|TRBJ2-7
CSAYTSAEQYF
TGCAGTGCTTATACTAGCGCCGAGCAGTACTTC